These 13 T cell receptor beta chains originate from one sample sequenced in a study of T cell responses to AZD1222 COVID-19 vaccine. Method: immunoSEQ multiplex PCR; TCRdb's copy keeps in-frame clones and lacks some. Of approximately 80,000 clones in the sample, 70% to 90% were seen once. The input for sequencing was peripheral blood, taken on day 0 of AZD1222 vaccination. These receptors were obtained from an adult in good health.

The V and J genes are TRBV6-1 and TRBJ1-2, with D possibly being TRBD1 (6 bases). Germline CDR1 MNHNS, CDR2 SASEGT. The V end lost 2 bases, the J end lost 4 bases, and 17 bases lay between the germline ends. CDR3 length: 16 amino acids. The CDR3 bases are TGTGCCAGCAGTGAACCACGGAGGGGGGAGCGCTATGGCTACACCTTC. Residues: CASSEPRRGERYGYTF.

By sample fraction, this clone is medium-sized (0.01 to 0.1%). The gene calls are TRBV24-1 and TRBJ2-1, with a weak D call TRBD1 (5 bases). This CDR3 region has 12 residues. The germline V gene encodes CDR1 KGHDR and CDR2 SFDVKD. V lost 12 bases, J lost 4 bases, and 12 bases lay in between. The CDR3 sequence is CASEGVYNEQFF. The CDR3 coding sequence is TGTGCCTCCGAAGGGGTTTACAATGAGCAGTTCTTC.

The rearrangement joins TRBV30 to TRBJ2-2; D tentatively fits TRBD1 or TRBD2 (5 bases each). The CDR3 extends over 13 amino acids. Germline V lookup: CDR1 GTSNPN, CDR2 SVGIG (reference sequence). With 2 bases removed from V and 7 bases from J, the gap between germline ends came to 11 bases. CDR3 in amino acids: CAWSLGVGGELFF. As DNA, the CDR3 is TGTGCCTGGAGTCTGGGGGTGGGCGGGGAGCTGTTTTTT.

The genes are TRBV27 and TRBJ1-1; D remains unclear. Trimming removed 3 bases from V and 2 bases from J, with 10 bases in between. The CDR3 is made up of 14 amino acids. Germline assignment: CDR1 MNHEY and CDR2 SMNVEV (reference sequence). CDR3 bases: TGTGCCAGCAGTTTCAGGCACACTAACACTGAAGCTTTCTTT. This gives the protein CASSFRHTNTEAFF.

V and J are TRBV19 and TRBJ1-1; 9 positions match TRBD1. The CDR3 contains 15 residues. V gave up 5 bases and J gave up 4 bases; unmatched junction bases: 8. Germline-derived CDR1 and CDR2 are LNHDA and SQIVND (reference sequence). For the CDR3, the DNA is TGTGCCAGTAGTCCACAGGGGGCGGGGACCACTGAAGCTTTCTTT. It specifies CASSPQGAGTTEAFF.

This clone was seen only once. This sequence joins TRBV6-5 and TRBJ1-2; unclear D gene. This CDR3 comprises 13 residues. Trimming left V 3 bases short and J 5 bases short, with 10 bases between. The germline V gene encodes CDR1 MNHEY and CDR2 SVGAGI. The CDR3 reads CASSYGVQYGYTF. The DNA of the CDR3 is TGTGCCAGCAGTTATGGGGTCCAATATGGCTACACCTTC.

V and J are TRBV6-5 and TRBJ1-1; 12 nucleotides match TRBD1. The CDR3 extends over 14 amino acids. V lost 5 bases, J lost 6 bases, and 4 bases stayed unmatched. Germline CDR1 and CDR2: MNHEY and SVGAGI. The CDR3 region has the DNA TGTGCCAGCAGTCCGGGACAGGGGGCCTCTGAAGCTTTCTTT. Translated: CASSPGQGASEAFF.

The CDR3 bases are TGTGCCAGCTGCCTATGGGTTGATCAGCCCCAGCATTTT. Translation: CASCLWVDQPQHF. The gene calls are TRBV2 and TRBJ1-5, with D hard to call. The CDR3 extends over 13 amino acids. V lost 8 bases and J 5 bases, leaving 13 bases between the germline ends. CDR1 is SNHLY, CDR2 FYNNEI, per germline.

The V and J genes are TRBV29-1 and TRBJ1-1, with TRBD1 matching over 10 bases. Germline CDR1 SQVTM, CDR2 ANQGSEA. V lost 8 bases, J lost 2 bases, and 11 bases stayed unmatched. The CDR3 extends over 15 amino acids. The CDR3 here is CSFRSGTGANTEAFF. In DNA form, the CDR3 reads TGCAGCTTCCGCTCCGGGACAGGGGCTAACACTGAAGCTTTCTTT.

The gene calls are TRBV2 and TRBJ1-2; 9 nucleotides agree with TRBD1. Trimming took 4 bases from V and 2 from J; bases not matched to a gene: 11. The CDR3 spans 17 residues. Germline lookup yields CDR1 SNHLY and CDR2 FYNNEI. This CDR3 reads CASSGPPGQGGNYGYTF. CDR3 sequence (DNA): TGTGCCAGCAGTGGACCGCCGGGACAGGGAGGGAACTATGGCTACACCTTC.

The gene calls are TRBV2 and TRBJ2-7; D perhaps matches TRBD1 (5 bases). The V end lost 4 bases, the J end lost 3 bases, and 13 bases lay between the germline ends. Germline CDR1 is SNHLY and CDR2 is FYNNEI. This CDR3 region has 14 residues. CDR3 in amino acids: CASSGWGQDYEQYF. The CDR3 region has the DNA TGTGCCAGCAGTGGCTGGGGCCAGGACTACGAGCAGTACTTC. Full variable domain (outside the CDR3, taken from reference TRBV2 and TRBJ2-7): EPEVTQTPSHQVTQMGQEVILRCVPISNHLYFYWYRQILGQKVEFLVSFYNNEISEKSEIFDDQFSVERPDGSNFTLKIRSTKLEDSAMYFCASSGWGQDYEQYFGPGTRLTVT.

The chain carries TRBV7-6 and TRBJ2-7; possibly TRBD2 for D (7 bases). V shed 5 bases and J shed 9 bases, with 26 bases lying between them. Germline CDR1 reads SGHVS; CDR2 reads FNYEAQ. CDR3 length equals 16 residues. The CDR3 loop reads CASSQYSGGNSPGQYF. For the CDR3, the DNA is TGTGCCAGCAGCCAATACTCGGGGGGCAATTCCCCCGGGCAGTACTTC.

This chain connects TRBV7-2 to TRBJ2-4; 12 nucleotides line up with TRBD2. The CDR3 contains 19 residues. CDR1 and CDR2 (germline): SGHTA, FQGNSA. The ends lost 1 base at V and 7 bases at J; junction bases unmatched: 14. The CDR3 region is CASSLGVLTSGGYRNIQYF. CDR3 in DNA: TGTGCCAGCAGCTTAGGAGTTTTGACTAGCGGGGGATACCGGAACATTCAGTACTTC.